The 10 T cell receptor beta chains listed next were all sequenced from one sample in a study of OX40 agonist ivuxolimab in advanced cancers. Assay: immunoSEQ multiplex PCR; the TCRdb copy retains only in-frame clones and omits some. The repertoire consists of 80,000 to 130,000 clones, with 75% to 95% occurring once and the leading ten covering more than 0.25%. Material: CD4+ or CD8+ T cells sorted from blood, obtained in a trial of the OX40 agonist ivuxolimab. The receptors were gathered from an adult with an advanced solid tumor such as melanoma, head and neck, liver or kidney cancer.

The CDR3 protein is CASRNGTLETQYF. DNA of the CDR3: TGTGCCAGCAGAAACGGGACTTTGGAGACCCAGTACTTC. The J gene is TRBJ2-5, the V gene TRBV28; D may be TRBD2 (6 bases). The CDR3 loop spans 13 amino acids. CDR1 is MDHEN, CDR2 SYDVKM, per germline. V dropped 6 bases and J dropped 5 bases, with 13 bases sitting between them.

This clone was counted a single time. This chain links TRBV11-3 with TRBJ2-7; tentatively, D is TRBD2 (5 bases). The CDR3 covers 14 residues. Looked up from germline, CDR1 is SGHNT and CDR2 is YENEEA. The V end was cut by 1 base, the J end by 3 bases, with 10 bases between. The CDR3 sequence is CASSLGGSDYEQYF. The CDR3 bases are TGTGCCAGCAGCTTAGGTGGGAGTGACTACGAGCAGTACTTC.

This chain connects TRBV6-5 to TRBJ1-6; D unclear. The germline gives CDR1 MNHEY, CDR2 SVGAGI. V dropped 2 bases and J dropped 7 bases, with 12 bases sitting between them. This CDR3 is 15 amino acids long. The CDR3 here is CASSYAPDRNSPLHF. CDR3 nucleotides: TGTGCCAGCAGTTACGCCCCGGACCGCAATTCACCCCTCCACTTT.

The genes are TRBV18 and TRBJ2-5, with 11 bases aligning to TRBD2. CDR3 length equals 14 residues. Per the germline V gene, CDR1 is KGHSH and CDR2 is LQKENI. The V gene end was trimmed by 6 bases and the J gene end by 5 bases; junction bases not matched to a gene: 5. The DNA of the CDR3 is TGTGCCAGCTCCTTAGCGGGAGGGCGTGAGACCCAGTACTTC. Its protein product is CASSLAGGRETQYF.

There are a few counts of this clone. The chain combines TRBV7-2 with TRBJ2-7; D possibly matches TRBD1 or TRBD2 (5 bases each). Per germline, CDR1 SGHTA and CDR2 FQGNSA. The CDR3 extends over 14 amino acids. V was trimmed by 5 bases and J by 6 bases, leaving 17 bases between them. The CDR3 DNA follows: TGTGCCAGCAGCCCTCGGGACCCTAAGCGCGAGCAGTACTTC. Encoded protein: CASSPRDPKREQYF.

This clone was found once. This chain's CDR3 is CASRTEVGTEAFF. The CDR3 bases are TGCGCCAGCAGAACCGAGGTGGGCACTGAAGCTTTCTTT. The V and J genes are TRBV5-1 and TRBJ1-1; D ambiguous. V was clipped by 5 bases and J by 4 bases, with 12 bases between them. The CDR3 extends over 13 amino acids. Per the germline V gene, CDR1 is SGHRS and CDR2 is YFSETQ.

The V call is TRBV6-5, the J call TRBJ2-3, with D uncertain. Trimming took off 6 bases at V and 1 base at J, with 11 bases between the two ends. The CDR3 contains 14 residues. CDR1 is MNHEY, CDR2 SVGAGI, per germline. The CDR3 sequence is CASSPKGRTDTQYF. In nucleotides, the CDR3 is TGTGCCAGCAGCCCCAAAGGGCGCACAGATACGCAGTATTTT.

The chain links TRBV28 to TRBJ2-5; the D gene could be TRBD1 or TRBD2 (5 bases each). The CDR3 is made up of 14 amino acids. The germline V gene encodes CDR1 MDHEN and CDR2 SYDVKM. Trimming took 5 bases from V and 7 from J, leaving 17 bases between them. CDR3 protein: CASSINWDRGTQYF. The CDR3 DNA reads TGTGCCAGCAGTATCAACTGGGACCGAGGGACCCAGTACTTC.

This clone occurred once. This sequence joins TRBV5-1 and TRBJ2-3, with D perhaps matching TRBD1 (5 bases). CDR3 length: 15 residues. The V gene lost 0 bases and the J gene lost 4 bases, with 12 bases spanning the gap. CDR1 SGHRS and CDR2 YFSETQ come from the germline V gene. The chain's CDR3 is CASSLEGYNPDTQYF. CDR3 in DNA: TGCGCCAGCAGCTTGGAGGGGTATAATCCAGATACGCAGTATTTT.

J is TRBJ1-1 and V is TRBV25-1; no clear D gene. V was trimmed by 1 base and J by 12 bases, leaving 15 bases between them. Per the germline V gene, CDR1 is MGHDK and CDR2 is SYGVNS. This CDR3 contains 13 residues. CDR3 DNA sequence: TGTGCCAGCAGTGAATTAGTGCAGGTTGGATCTTTCTTT. It specifies CASSELVQVGSFF.